The rows below give T cell receptor beta chains drawn from one sample of a study of T cell repertoires in cytomegalovirus infection. TCRdb analysed the reads with MiXCR anew, one entry per CDR3 protein. The sample consists of hundreds of thousands of distinct CDR3 sequences, about 33% of them appearing once. Specimen: PBMCs. These receptors were obtained from a human donor in good health (CMV status not recorded). Some clones in this sample may be carry-over from other donors' samples. Both conserved end residues are part of each CDR3. D genes are given only for firm matches. Only some rows state a clone size, as once, few, many or a class for expanded clones.

D gene	V gene	J gene	clone size	CDR3 DNA	CDR3 protein
TRBD2	TRBV20-1	TRBJ2-3	.	TGCAGTGCTAGAGATGTAGCGGGGGGCCTCGACCAACAGTATTTT	CSARDVAGGLDQQYF
TRBD2	TRBV5-4	TRBJ2-1	many	TGTGCCAGCAGTGAAACTAGCGGGGGGCCTTACAATGAGCAGTTCTTC	CASSETSGGPYNEQFF
.	TRBV9	TRBJ2-5	.	TGTGCCAGCAGCCCGTCGGGTGCGGGTGGGCTCCAAGAGACCCAGTACTTC	CASSPSGAGGLQETQYF
.	TRBV5-1	TRBJ2-7	.	TGCGCCAGCAGCTTGGAGCCCCTGACAGCGGCCTACGAGCAGTACTTC	CASSLEPLTAAYEQYF
TRBD2	TRBV4-2	TRBJ2-1	few	TGTGCCAGCCGGGAAGCGGGGGGCAGTAATGAGCAGTTCTTC	CASREAGGSNEQFF
.	TRBV7-2	TRBJ2-5	medium-sized	TGTGCCAGCAGCTTCGTCGACGCCGACCAAGAGACCCAGTACTTC	CASSFVDADQETQYF
.	TRBV2	TRBJ1-5	few	TGTGCCAGCAGTGAAGGAGGGTTCCTTCAGCCCCAGCATTTT	CASSEGGFLQPQHF
.	TRBV7-6	TRBJ2-3	many	TGTGCCAGCAGCCCAGCAGCGGTCCTCACAGATACGCAGTATTTT	CASSPAAVLTDTQYF
.	TRBV7-8	TRBJ1-6	many	TGTGCCAGCAGCTTAGCGTTGGGGCAACTGAGCTCCTATAATTCACCCCTCCACTTT	CASSLALGQLSSYNSPLHF
.	TRBV19	TRBJ2-3	few	TGTGCCAGTAGTTTCTTGTCGTCCCCAGATACGCAGTATTTT	CASSFLSSPDTQYF
TRBD2	TRBV2	TRBJ2-1	.	TGTGCCAGCAGTGGGACGACTAAAGCGGGGGGACCTTTCTACAATGAGCAGTTCTTC	CASSGTTKAGGPFYNEQFF
.	TRBV15	TRBJ1-4	few	TGTGCCACCAGCAGTCGCCCCGCTAATGAAAAACTGTTTTTT	CATSSRPANEKLFF
TRBD1	TRBV10-1	TRBJ2-1	many	TGCGCCAGCAGTGAGTTCCCGGGACAGGGACTCGATGAGCAGTTCTTC	CASSEFPGQGLDEQFF
TRBD1	TRBV20-1	TRBJ2-7	.	TGCAGTGCTCTGTCGGGACAGGGGTTTGATGAGCAGTACTTC	CSALSGQGFDEQYF
.	TRBV19	TRBJ2-7	few	TGTGCCAGTAGTATGGGACCCTCCTACGAGCAGTACTTC	CASSMGPSYEQYF
TRBD1	TRBV6-1	TRBJ1-2	.	TGTGCCACCAAAGGGACAGGGGGAATCCAACTACTCCTTTATGGCTACACCTTC	CATKGTGGIQLLLYGYTF
.	TRBV7-9	TRBJ1-5	few	TGTGCCAGCAGCTTCCAGGGTAGGAATCAGCCCCAGCATTTT	CASSFQGRNQPQHF
.	TRBV2	TRBJ2-2	.	TGTGCCAGCAGCCCCGGACCCCGGAACACCGGGGAGCTGTTTTTT	CASSPGPRNTGELFF
.	TRBV18	TRBJ2-5	few	TGTGCCAGCTCACCAACACCGCGCGGGCGAGAGACCCAGTACTTC	CASSPTPRGRETQYF
TRBD1	TRBV28	TRBJ1-1	.	TGTGCCAGCAGAGCAGACAGGGCGGTGAGAGCTTTCTTT	CASRADRAVRAFF
.	TRBV4-1	TRBJ1-1	once	TGCGCCAGCAGCCAAAAATTCCCGACAGTAATGAACACTGAAGCTTTCTTT	CASSQKFPTVMNTEAFF
.	TRBV25-1	TRBJ2-7	.	TGTGCCAGCGGAACAGTCTACGAGCAGTACTTC	CASGTVYEQYF
TRBD2	TRBV7-2	TRBJ2-7	many	TGTGCCAGCAGCCCTGGACTAGCTTCCTACGAGCAGTACTTC	CASSPGLASYEQYF
.	TRBV7-6	TRBJ1-1	.	TGTGCCAGCAGCCTTCCCCTGGCGGGGACGAACACTGAAGCTTTCTTT	CASSLPLAGTNTEAFF
TRBD2	TRBV2	TRBJ2-2	few	TGTGCCAGCAGGGGGGCTAGCGGGGGACACACCGGGGAGCTGTTTTTT	CASRGASGGHTGELFF
.	TRBV28	TRBJ1-6	few	TGTGCCAGCAGAACCGGGAGCTCCTATAATTCACCCCTCCACTTT	CASRTGSSYNSPLHF
.	TRBV12-3/TRBV12-4	TRBJ1-1	few	TGTGCCAGCAGTAAGACAGACACTGAAGCTTTCTTT	CASSKTDTEAFF
TRBD2	TRBV11-2	TRBJ2-7	few	TGTGCCAGCAGCAAACTAGCGGCTATCTACGAGCAGTACTTC	CASSKLAAIYEQYF
.	TRBV7-9	TRBJ2-1	.	TGTGCCAGCAGCTTACCGAATCTCGATGAGCAGTTCTTC	CASSLPNLDEQFF
TRBD1	TRBV4-3	TRBJ1-2	many	TGCGCCAGCAGCCAAGAGAGACGGGACAGAACCTATGGCTACACCTTC	CASSQERRDRTYGYTF
TRBD2	TRBV20-1	TRBJ2-3	few	TGCAGTGCTCTAGCGGGGGGGACAGATACGCAGTATTTT	CSALAGGTDTQYF
.	TRBV20-1	TRBJ1-5	.	TGCAGTGCCCGAGAGGGGGGGGGGGGGAGCAATCAGCCCCAGCATTTT	CSAREGGGGSNQPQHF
.	TRBV7-3	TRBJ2-6	many	TGTGCCAGCAGCCCTTCCGCGGGGTTGGCCAACGTCCTGACTTTC	CASSPSAGLANVLTF
.	TRBV7-8	TRBJ2-7	few	TGTGCCAGCAGCTTTCGGGACACCTACTACGAGCAGTACTTC	CASSFRDTYYEQYF
.	TRBV12-3/TRBV12-4	TRBJ1-6	.	TGTGCCAGCTCTTTAGCCTCCACGAATTCACCCCTCCACTTT	CASSLASTNSPLHF
.	TRBV7-6	TRBJ1-4	few	TGTGCCAGCAGCTTAGACGGGAACTATAATGAAAAACTGTTTTTT	CASSLDGNYNEKLFF
.	TRBV4-1	TRBJ2-3	.	TGCGCCAGCAGCCCTCAGGACCCCGGGGCAGATACGCAGTATTTT	CASSPQDPGADTQYF
TRBD1	TRBV7-6	TRBJ2-7	few	TGTGCCAGCAGCTGGAAACAGGGGCCTGCCTACGAGCAGTACTTC	CASSWKQGPAYEQYF
TRBD1	TRBV29-1	TRBJ1-2	.	TGCAGCGTTCAGGGGGCCGGTGGCTACACCTTC	CSVQGAGGYTF
TRBD1	TRBV7-2	TRBJ2-1	many	TGTGCCAGCAGCACAGACAGGGGCCGGAATGAGCAGTTCTTC	CASSTDRGRNEQFF
TRBD2	TRBV6-6	TRBJ2-7	.	TGTGCCAGCATTGGGGCGGGGGACCCTTACGAGCAGTACTTC	CASIGAGDPYEQYF
.	TRBV7-4	TRBJ2-7	few	TGTGCCAGCAGCTCCTCCGGGACCACCTACGAGCAGTACTTC	CASSSSGTTYEQYF
TRBD2	TRBV27	TRBJ2-3	many	TGTGCCAGCAGTTTATCTTCTAGCGGCCTCCCAGATACGCAGTATTTT	CASSLSSSGLPDTQYF
.	TRBV12-5	TRBJ1-2	.	TGTGCTAGTGGTTTGGAGGGCGTACGGAATGGCTACACCTTC	CASGLEGVRNGYTF
TRBD1	TRBV7-9	TRBJ1-6	many	TGTGCCAGCAGCACGGGACAGGGAAATTCACCCCTCCACTTT	CASSTGQGNSPLHF
TRBD1	TRBV12-3/TRBV12-4	TRBJ1-1	few	TGTGCCAGCAGTCCCGGGGACAGGGTGGACGCTGAAGCTTTCTTT	CASSPGDRVDAEAFF
.	TRBV15	TRBJ1-6	.	TGTGCCACCAGCTCCGACCGTAGCAATTCACCCCTCCACTTT	CATSSDRSNSPLHF
TRBD1	TRBV7-2	TRBJ2-5	.	TGTGCCAGCAGCTTAACCGGCAGGGGGCAGGAGACCCAGTACTTC	CASSLTGRGQETQYF
TRBD1	TRBV19	TRBJ2-7	.	TGTGCCAGTAGTATCGGGACAGCCAAACTCTCCTACGAGCAGTACTTC	CASSIGTAKLSYEQYF
TRBD1	TRBV7-9	TRBJ1-6	few	TGTGCCAGCAGCCCCTTGGACAGGCTTAATTCACCCCTCCACTTT	CASSPLDRLNSPLHF
.	TRBV11-2	TRBJ2-7	few	TGTGCCAGCAGCCCTGCGGGGTTGCACGAGCAGTACTTC	CASSPAGLHEQYF
TRBD1	TRBV4-3	TRBJ2-7	few	TGCGCCAGCAGTCCGGACAGGGTAGGATACGAGCAGTACTTC	CASSPDRVGYEQYF
.	TRBV11-2	TRBJ1-2	.	TGTGCCAGCGGGAGTTATGGCTACACCTTC	CASGSYGYTF
.	TRBV6-2/TRBV6-3	TRBJ1-6	.	TGTGCCAGCAGTCAACACACAGTCTACGATTCACCCCTCCACTTT	CASSQHTVYDSPLHF
.	TRBV20-1	TRBJ2-3	once	TGCAGTGCTAGGACTTCCTTCGCTAGCACAGATACGCAGTATTTT	CSARTSFASTDTQYF